The 20 T cell receptor beta chains listed next were all sequenced from one sample in a study of shared clonotypes between healthy human individuals. Measured with immunoSEQ multiplex PCR; TCRdb has only the in-frame clones, and not every one. Of some 2 million clones in the sample, 90% to 95% were seen once. The sample consisted of naive CD4+ T cells sorted from blood. The subset here: CD45RA+ positively selected. The receptors were gathered from a man in his late teens or twenties in good health.

Note on this clone: Other DNA sequences in this specimen translate into the identical CDR3. DNA for the CDR3: TGCGCCAGCAGCTTGGAGGCGGGAGGAGAGACCCAGTACTTC. Translating gives CASSLEAGGETQYF. This rearrangement joins TRBV5-1 to TRBJ2-5; 8 bases fit TRBD2. Per germline, CDR1 SGHRS and CDR2 YFSETQ. The CDR3 is 14 amino acids. Trimming took 0 bases from V and 4 from J; bases not matched to a gene: 2. Based on the CDR3 plus reference TRBV5-1 and TRBJ2-5, the full variable domain is KAGVTQTPRYLIKTRGQQVTLSCSPISGHRSVSWYQQTPGQGLQFLFEYFSETQRNKGNFPGRFSGRQFSNSRSEMNVSTLELGDSALYLCASSLEAGGETQYFGPGTRLLVL.

The table lists this clone with a few counts. The J gene is TRBJ2-7, the V gene TRBV10-1; D is uncertain. Per the germline V gene, CDR1 is WNHNN and CDR2 is SYGVQD (reference sequence). This CDR3 is 8 amino acids long. Between the trimmed V and J ends, which lost 9 bases and 8 bases, there was a span of 5 bases. The CDR3 coding sequence is TGCGCCAGGGGAAAGCAGTACTTC. This translates into CARGKQYF.

The chain employs TRBV6-1 and TRBJ1-1; D unclear. The CDR3 runs to 13 residues. Germline values: CDR1 MNHNS, CDR2 SASEGT. V shed 5 bases and J shed 4 bases, with 11 bases lying between them. The CDR3 is CASSPTTGTEAFF. The CDR3 nucleotides are TGTGCCAGCAGTCCCACCACGGGCACTGAAGCTTTCTTT.

V gene TRBV9 combines with J gene TRBJ2-7; possible D gene TRBD2, 5 bases. The CDR3 consists of 15 residues. Trimming removed 2 bases from V and 2 bases from J, with 14 bases in between. Germline-derived CDR1 and CDR2 are SGDLS and YYNGEE. The CDR3 region is CASSVDHRGTYEQYF. The DNA for the CDR3 is TGTGCCAGCAGCGTGGATCATCGGGGAACCTACGAGCAGTACTTC. Complete variable domain (other parts from reference TRBV9 and TRBJ2-7): DSGVTQTPKHLITATGQRVTLRCSPRSGDLSVYWYQQSLDQGLQFLIQYYNGEERAKGNILERFSAQQFPDLHSELNLSSLELGDSALYFCASSVDHRGTYEQYFGPGTRLTVT.

This sequence joins TRBV5-6 and TRBJ1-1, with a tentative D call TRBD1 (6 bases). The germline CDR1 and CDR2 sequences are SGHDT and YYEEEE. CDR3 length: 15 residues. V was trimmed by 1 base and J by 0 bases, leaving 10 bases between them. This CDR3 reads CASSLSTGVNTEAFF. DNA of the CDR3: TGTGCCAGCAGCTTGTCGACAGGAGTGAACACTGAAGCTTTCTTT.

The rearrangement uses TRBV2 and TRBJ2-3; tentative D call: TRBD1 (5 bases). This CDR3 has 13 amino acids. Trimming took off 3 bases at V and 5 bases at J, with 9 bases between the two ends. The germline CDR1 and CDR2 sequences are SNHLY and FYNNEI. CDR3 region: CASSDWGEDTQYF. The CDR3 nucleotides read TGTGCCAGCAGTGACTGGGGCGAAGATACGCAGTATTTT.

CDR3 residues: CASSSKTSGAHNEQFF. The CDR3, as DNA: TGTGCCAGCAGCTCCAAGACTAGCGGGGCACACAATGAGCAGTTCTTC. This chain joins TRBV5-4 and TRBJ2-1; 11 bases are shared with TRBD2. The J segment lost 5 bases and the V segment lost 3 bases, leaving 7 bases of the junction unmatched. The CDR3 spans 16 residues. CDR1 is SGHNT, CDR2 YYREEE, per germline (reference sequence).

V is TRBV2 and J is TRBJ2-1, with D possibly being TRBD1 or TRBD2 (6 bases each). Trimming stripped 8 bases from V and 1 base from J, with 15 bases between. The germline CDR1 and CDR2 sequences are SNHLY and FYNNEI. There are 15 residues in the CDR3. CDR3 bases: TGTGCCAGCGTTAAGACTAGGGGGTCCTACAATGAGCAGTTCTTC. It is translated as CASVKTRGSYNEQFF.

Details on this clone: Other nucleotide sequences in the sample specify the same CDR3. The J gene is TRBJ2-7, the V gene TRBV7-2; 11 positions agree with TRBD2. Germline V gene sequence: CDR1 SGHTA, CDR2 FQGNSA. The V and J ends lost 5 bases and 1 base, in that order; junction bases with no gene match: 4. This CDR3 is built from 15 residues. The CDR3 is CASSTGTSGSYEQYF. CDR3 nucleotides: TGTGCCAGCAGCACGGGGACTAGCGGTTCCTACGAGCAGTACTTC.

As concerns this clone: The same CDR3 can be traced to other DNA sequences in this sample. This rearrangement joins TRBV20-1 to TRBJ2-3; a possible D gene is TRBD2 (5 bases). Per germline, CDR1 DFQATT and CDR2 SNEGSKA (reference sequence). The V and J ends lost 6 bases and 6 bases respectively, with 10 bases between them. CDR3 length equals 11 residues. CDR3 sequence reads: CSAARGDTQYF. Here the CDR3 DNA reads TGCAGTGCAGCCCGCGGGGATACGCAGTATTTT.

The V and J genes are TRBV5-1 and TRBJ1-4, with a tentative D call TRBD1 (5 bases). Germline loops: CDR1 SGHRS, CDR2 YFSETQ. Trimming removed 2 bases at V and 0 bases at J, with 11 bases between. This CDR3 is 16 amino acids long. CDR3 protein: CASSFGRGSTNEKLFF. CDR3 DNA sequence: TGCGCCAGCAGCTTCGGTAGGGGTTCAACTAATGAAAAACTGTTTTTT.

The genes are TRBV7-8 and TRBJ2-2; D call uncertain. Germline CDR1 and CDR2: SGHVS and FQNEAQ. The CDR3 has 15 amino acids. V lost 3 bases to trimming and J lost 0 bases, with 8 bases between them. The CDR3 protein is CASSFETANTGELFF. The CDR3 nucleotides read TGTGCCAGCAGCTTCGAGACGGCGAACACCGGGGAGCTGTTTTTT.

The chain couples TRBV7-3 to TRBJ2-7; D assignment may be TRBD1 or TRBD2 (5 bases each). The CDR3 extends over 14 amino acids. The germline V gene has CDR1 SGHTA and CDR2 FQGTGA. Trimming removed 2 bases at V and 5 bases at J, with 13 bases between. The CDR3 nucleotides read TGTGCCAGCAGCTTAGAGTCAGGGACCCACGAGCAGTACTTC. It yields the protein CASSLESGTHEQYF.

The chain uses TRBV28 and TRBJ1-6, with D unresolved. The CDR3 consists of 12 residues. Germline V gives CDR1 MDHEN, CDR2 SYDVKM. The V gene lost 2 bases and the J gene lost 10 bases, with 6 bases spanning the gap. The CDR3 sequence is CASSLKWSPLHF. In DNA, the CDR3 is TGTGCCAGCAGTTTAAAGTGGTCACCCCTCCACTTT.

A word on this clone: Other DNA sequences in the same sample also yield this CDR3. The chain has TRBV5-8 and TRBJ1-5; unclear D gene. This CDR3 has 13 amino acids. Trimming stripped 0 bases from V and 4 bases from J, with 5 bases between. The V gene's germline CDR1 is SGHTS and CDR2 YDEGEE. As DNA, the CDR3 is TGTGCCAGCAGCTTGGTATCAAATCAGCCCCAGCATTTT. It encodes CASSLVSNQPQHF.

The chain carries TRBV29-1 and TRBJ2-5, with D tentatively TRBD2 (6 bases). CDR3 size: 13 residues. Germline loops: CDR1 SQVTM, CDR2 ANQGSEA. V was trimmed by 6 bases and J by 5 bases, leaving 16 bases between them. This CDR3 reads CSVTLAARETQYF. CDR3 sequence (DNA): TGCAGCGTCACATTAGCGGCCCGGGAGACCCAGTACTTC.

This chain joins TRBV2 and TRBJ2-5; 7 bases match TRBD1. The length of the CDR3 is 14 residues. Germline V gene sequence: CDR1 SNHLY, CDR2 FYNNEI. J was trimmed by 4 bases and V by 5 bases; bases with no gene match: 7. The CDR3 coding sequence is TGTGCCAGCAGTCCACAGGGGACGGGAGAGACCCAGTACTTC. Amino acids: CASSPQGTGETQYF.

The CDR3 spells CASSPPGTSTGELFF. CDR3 coding DNA: TGTGCCAGCAGCCCCCCGGGGACGAGCACCGGGGAGCTGTTTTTT. The chain employs TRBV6-5 and TRBJ2-2; D could derive from TRBD1 or TRBD2 (5 bases each). Trimming removed 6 bases from V and 4 bases from J, with 15 bases in between. The CDR3 runs to 15 residues. Looked up from germline, CDR1 is MNHEY and CDR2 is SVGAGI.

The chain is built from TRBV4-1 and TRBJ1-2; 8 bases are shared with TRBD1. V was clipped by 0 bases and J by 8 bases; unmatched bases: 14. Germline CDR1 is MGHRA and CDR2 is YSYEKL. This CDR3 spans 17 amino acids. DNA of the CDR3: TGCGCCAGCAGCCAAGAAAATCCCAGGGGGCGCCATGGGGGCTACACCTTC. Its translation is CASSQENPRGRHGGYTF.

V and J are TRBV4-2 and TRBJ1-5; D may be TRBD1 (6 bases). This CDR3 is built from 14 residues. CDR1 is LGHNA, CDR2 YNFKEQ, per germline. V lost 4 bases and J lost 3, with 10 bases in between. The CDR3 region is CASSRTGINQPQHF. The DNA for the CDR3 is TGTGCCAGCAGCCGAACAGGGATCAATCAGCCCCAGCATTTT.